This T cell receptor (beta chain) was documented in a study of control samples from healthy donors and cancer patients. Only in-frame clones appear in the TCRdb table, and some are missing; sequencing was by immunoSEQ multiplex PCR. The table includes roughly 130,000 clones, 80% to 90% detected once. Sequencing was performed on blood. The TCR was taken from a woman aged 25 to 45 in good health.

CDR3 region: CASGLDHRHRVSYEQYF. CDR3 nucleotide sequence: TGTGCTAGTGGTTTGGACCACAGACATAGGGTCTCCTACGAGCAGTACTTC. This rearrangement joins TRBV12-5 to TRBJ2-7; D gene ambiguous. Trimming shortened V by 1 base and J by 0 bases, and 16 bases separated the two germline ends. CDR1 is LGHNT and CDR2 is FRNRAP in the germline V gene. The CDR3 is 17 residues long. Based on the CDR3 plus reference TRBV12-5 and TRBJ2-7, the full variable domain is DARVTQTPRHKVTEMGQEVTMRCQPILGHNTVFWYRQTMMQGLELLAYFRNRAPLDDSGMPKDRFSAEMPDATLATLKIQPSEPRDSAVYFCASGLDHRHRVSYEQYFGPGTRLTVT.